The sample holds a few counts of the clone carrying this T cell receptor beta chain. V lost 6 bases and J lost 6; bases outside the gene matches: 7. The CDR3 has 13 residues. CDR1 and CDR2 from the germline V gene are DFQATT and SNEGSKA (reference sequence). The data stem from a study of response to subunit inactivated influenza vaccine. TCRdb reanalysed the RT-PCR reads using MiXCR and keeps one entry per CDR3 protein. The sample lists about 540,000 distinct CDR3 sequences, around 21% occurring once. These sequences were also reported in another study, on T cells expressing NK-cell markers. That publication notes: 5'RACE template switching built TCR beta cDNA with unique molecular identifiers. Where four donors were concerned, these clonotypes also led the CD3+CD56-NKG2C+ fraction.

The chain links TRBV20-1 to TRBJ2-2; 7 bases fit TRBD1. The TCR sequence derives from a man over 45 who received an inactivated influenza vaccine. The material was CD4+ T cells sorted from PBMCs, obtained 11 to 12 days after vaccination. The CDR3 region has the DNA TGCAGTGCCCAAGACAGGGTTGCCGGGGAGCTGTTTTTT. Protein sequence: CSAQDRVAGELFF.